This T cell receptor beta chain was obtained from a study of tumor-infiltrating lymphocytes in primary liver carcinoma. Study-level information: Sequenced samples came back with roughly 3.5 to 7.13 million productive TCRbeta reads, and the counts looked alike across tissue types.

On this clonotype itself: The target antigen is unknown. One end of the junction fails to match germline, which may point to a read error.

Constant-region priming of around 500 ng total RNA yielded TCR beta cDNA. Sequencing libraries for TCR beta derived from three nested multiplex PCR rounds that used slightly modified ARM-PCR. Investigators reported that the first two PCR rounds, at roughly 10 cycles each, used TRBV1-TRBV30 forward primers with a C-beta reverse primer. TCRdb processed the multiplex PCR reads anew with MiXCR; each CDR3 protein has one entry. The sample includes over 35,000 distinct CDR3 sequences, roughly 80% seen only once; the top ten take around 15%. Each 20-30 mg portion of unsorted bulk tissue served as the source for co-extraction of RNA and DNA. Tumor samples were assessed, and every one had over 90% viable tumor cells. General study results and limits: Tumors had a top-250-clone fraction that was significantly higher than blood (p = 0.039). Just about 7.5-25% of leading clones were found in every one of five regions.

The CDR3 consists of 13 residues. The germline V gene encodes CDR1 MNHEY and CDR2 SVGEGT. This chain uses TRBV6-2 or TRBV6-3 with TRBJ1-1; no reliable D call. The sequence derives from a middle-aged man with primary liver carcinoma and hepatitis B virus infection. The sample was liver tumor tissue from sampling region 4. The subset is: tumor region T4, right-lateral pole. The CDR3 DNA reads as TGTGCTAGCAGTTACAACGGTTTGACCTGGGCTTTCTTT. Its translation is CASSYNGLTWAFF.